This section outlines one T cell receptor (beta chain) sequence together with its context. Its antigen is unidentified. Libraries were prepared by immunoSEQ multiplex PCR; TCRdb keeps only in-frame clonotypes and omits some of them. The table lists over 65,000 clones, about nine tenths of them singletons, with approximately 5.4% in the top ten. The data are from a study of T cell responses to AZD1222 COVID-19 vaccine. Findings and caveats of the study: Donors were largely white British and mainly female; clonal diversity was possibly underestimated.

After removal of 6 bases from V and 6 bases from J, the junction contained 13 bases not matched to a gene. This CDR3 is built from 15 residues. CDR1 MNHEY and CDR2 SVGAGI come from the germline V gene. The V call is TRBV6-5, the J call TRBJ2-7, with 8 nucleotides matching TRBD1. This receptor was obtained from an adult in good health. The sequenced sample was peripheral blood, obtained on day 0 of AZD1222 vaccination. Here the CDR3 DNA reads TGTGCCAGCAGGGTGGACAGGGTCTCCTATGGCGAGCAGTACTTC. This gives the protein CASRVDRVSYGEQYF.